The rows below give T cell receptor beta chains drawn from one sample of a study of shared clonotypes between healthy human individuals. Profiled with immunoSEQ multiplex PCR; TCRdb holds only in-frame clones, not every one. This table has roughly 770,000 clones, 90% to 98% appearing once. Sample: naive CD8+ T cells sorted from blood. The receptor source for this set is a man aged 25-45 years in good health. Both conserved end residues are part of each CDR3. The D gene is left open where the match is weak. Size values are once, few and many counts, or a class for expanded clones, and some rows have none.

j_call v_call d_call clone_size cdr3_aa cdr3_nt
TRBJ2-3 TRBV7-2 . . CASSLLGLAPDTQYF TGTGCCAGCAGCTTATTAGGGTTAGCCCCAGATACGCAGTATTTT
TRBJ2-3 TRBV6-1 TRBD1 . CASSEWTGTTDTQYF TGTGCCAGCAGTGAGTGGACAGGGACGACAGATACGCAGTATTTT
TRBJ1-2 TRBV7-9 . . CASSHKIGRVIGYTF TGTGCCAGCAGCCACAAGATTGGTAGGGTCATTGGCTACACCTTC
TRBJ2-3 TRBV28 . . CASSPELRLTSTDTQYF TGTGCCAGCAGTCCGGAACTCCGGTTAACTAGCACAGATACGCAGTATTTT
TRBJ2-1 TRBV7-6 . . CASSLVMWNEQFF TGTGCCAGCAGCTTAGTGATGTGGAATGAGCAGTTCTTC
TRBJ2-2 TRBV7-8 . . CASSLQQLNTGELFF TGTGCCAGCAGCTTACAACAATTAAACACCGGGGAGCTGTTTTTT
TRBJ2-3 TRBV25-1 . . CASSEYDGTDTQYF TGTGCCAGCAGTGAATATGACGGGACAGATACGCAGTATTTT
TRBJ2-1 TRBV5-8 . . CASSFFAGVNEQFF TGTGCCAGCAGCTTTTTTGCAGGGGTCAATGAGCAGTTCTTC
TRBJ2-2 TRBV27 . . CASSLSSGQTTGELFF TGTGCCAGCAGTTTATCAAGCGGGCAGACCACCGGGGAGCTGTTTTTT
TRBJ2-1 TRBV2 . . CASTKKEAGIGDNEQFF TGTGCCAGCACCAAGAAGGAGGCGGGAATAGGAGACAATGAGCAGTTCTTC
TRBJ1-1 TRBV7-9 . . CASSDQEEAFF TGTGCCAGCAGCGACCAGGAAGAAGCTTTCTTT
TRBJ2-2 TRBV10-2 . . CASSDHFGGNTGELFF TGCGCCAGCAGTGACCACTTTGGTGGGAACACCGGGGAGCTGTTTTTT
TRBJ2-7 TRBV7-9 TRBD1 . CASSTTTGQAKKQYF TGTGCCAGCAGCACGACTACGGGACAGGCAAAGAAGCAGTACTTC
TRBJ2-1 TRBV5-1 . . CASSWGGQSPLDEQFF TGCGCCAGCAGCTGGGGGGGACAGTCCCCCTTGGATGAGCAGTTCTTC
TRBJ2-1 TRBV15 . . CATSRAVSSYNEQFF TGTGCCACCAGCCGTGCGGTCAGCTCCTACAATGAGCAGTTCTTC
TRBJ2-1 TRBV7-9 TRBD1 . CASSNPKGTGGYEQFF TGTGCCAGCAGCAACCCAAAGGGGACAGGGGGCTATGAGCAGTTCTTC
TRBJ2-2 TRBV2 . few CASRRSGRKNTGELFF TGTGCCAGCAGGAGATCGGGACGTAAGAACACCGGGGAGCTGTTTTTT
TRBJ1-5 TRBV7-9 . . CASSSTTQGSNQPQHF TGTGCCAGCAGCTCAACTACCCAGGGTAGCAATCAGCCCCAGCATTTT
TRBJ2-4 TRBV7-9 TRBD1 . CASSGPGQGYIQYF TGTGCCAGCAGCGGCCCGGGACAGGGTTACATTCAGTACTTC
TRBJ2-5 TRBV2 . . CASSGALRLALETQYF TGTGCCAGCAGTGGGGCTTTGAGGCTAGCGTTAGAGACCCAGTACTTC
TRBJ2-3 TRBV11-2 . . CASRLTDTQYF TGTGCCAGCAGGTTGACAGATACGCAGTATTTT
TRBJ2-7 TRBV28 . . CASSVPQGSVGEQYF TGTGCCAGCAGCGTCCCACAGGGTTCTGTTGGCGAGCAGTACTTC
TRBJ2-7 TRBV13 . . CASSFRADEQYF TGTGCCAGCAGCTTCAGGGCTGACGAGCAGTACTTC
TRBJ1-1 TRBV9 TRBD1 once CASSSPGTDEAFF TGTGCCAGCAGCTCGCCGGGGACAGATGAAGCTTTCTTT
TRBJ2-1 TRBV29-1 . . CSVEDRAGPDNEQFF TGCAGCGTTGAAGATCGGGCGGGCCCGGACAATGAGCAGTTCTTC
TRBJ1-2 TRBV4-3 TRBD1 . CASSHTRTGGRGYTF TGCGCCAGCAGCCACACCCGGACAGGGGGAAGAGGCTACACCTTC
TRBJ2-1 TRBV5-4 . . CASSLVETGNEQFF TGTGCCAGCAGCTTGGTGGAGACCGGGAATGAGCAGTTCTTC
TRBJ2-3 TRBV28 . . CASITPSTDTQYF TGTGCCAGCATTACCCCGAGCACAGATACGCAGTATTTT
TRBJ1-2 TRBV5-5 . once CASASPGVNYGYTF TGTGCCAGCGCCTCCCCGGGAGTTAACTATGGCTACACCTTC
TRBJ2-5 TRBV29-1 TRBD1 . CSVALQGVGETQYF TGCAGCGTCGCATTACAGGGGGTCGGGGAGACCCAGTACTTC
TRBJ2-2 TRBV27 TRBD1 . CASSSLTGGFGELFF TGTGCCAGCAGTTCCTTGACAGGGGGTTTCGGGGAGCTGTTTTTT